The 2 T cell receptor beta chains given below trace back to one sample, sequenced in a study of blood T cell repertoires in COVID-19. Some clones are missing from TCRdb's copy, which holds only in-frame ones; the method was immunoSEQ multiplex PCR. The data contain 84,000 or so clones, roughly 80% of them seen just once; the ten biggest clones take up roughly 45%. Specimen: peripheral blood. Source of these receptors: a human donor in a cohort sampled during active COVID-19.

This chain joins TRBV28 and TRBJ1-4, with D possibly matching TRBD1 (6 bases). From germline, CDR1 is MDHEN and CDR2 SYDVKM. The CDR3 runs 14 residues. V dropped 9 bases and J dropped 3 bases, with 14 bases sitting between them. As DNA, the CDR3 is TGTGCCAGTTATGGGGGCCCGGCTAATGAAAAACTGTTTTTT. Translating gives CASYGGPANEKLFF.

This clone was recorded once. The V gene is TRBV28, the J gene TRBJ2-5; the D gene is possibly TRBD2 (6 bases). The CDR3 runs 14 residues. Germline CDR1 and CDR2: MDHEN and SYDVKM. Trimming stripped 5 bases from V and 5 bases from J, with 15 bases between. The CDR3 bases are TGTGCCAGCAGTCCCCCCCGGGAGTGGGAGACCCAGTACTTC. Residues: CASSPPREWETQYF.